This T cell receptor beta chain is from a study of technical replicates of blood from several donors. CDR1 and CDR2 (germline): MGHRA, YSYEKL. V was clipped by 4 bases and J by 1 base, with 31 bases between them. CDR3 length equals 21 residues. TCRdb's table, derived via immunoSEQ multiplex PCR, lists solely in-frame clones and lacks some. This table holds 60,000 to 90,000 clones, less than 97% found once. The sample consisted of T cells isolated from PBMCs. The receptor's source is a human donor in good health. The chain has TRBV4-1 and TRBJ1-1; D perhaps matches TRBD1 (5 bases). CDR3 nucleotide sequence: TGCGCCAGCAGCCGCACTATTCCATCAGGGCTCTCTCCCTTTAAGAACACTGAAGCTTTCTTT. Translated: CASSRTIPSGLSPFKNTEAFF.